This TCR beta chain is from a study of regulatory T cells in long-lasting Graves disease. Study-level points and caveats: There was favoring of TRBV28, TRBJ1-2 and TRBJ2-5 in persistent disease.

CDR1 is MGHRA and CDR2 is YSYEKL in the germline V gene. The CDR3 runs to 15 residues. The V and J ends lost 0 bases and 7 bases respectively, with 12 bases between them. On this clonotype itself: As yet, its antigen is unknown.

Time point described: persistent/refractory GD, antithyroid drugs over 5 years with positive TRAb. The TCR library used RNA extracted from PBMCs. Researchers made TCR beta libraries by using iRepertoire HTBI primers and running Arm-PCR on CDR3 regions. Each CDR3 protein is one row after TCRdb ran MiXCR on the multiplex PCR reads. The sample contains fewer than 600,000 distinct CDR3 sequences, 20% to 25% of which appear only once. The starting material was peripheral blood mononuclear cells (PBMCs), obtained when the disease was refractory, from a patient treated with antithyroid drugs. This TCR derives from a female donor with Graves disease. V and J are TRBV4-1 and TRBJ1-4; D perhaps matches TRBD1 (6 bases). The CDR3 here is CASSQDGGLSEKLFF. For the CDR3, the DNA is TGCGCCAGCAGCCAAGATGGGGGGCTGAGTGAAAAACTGTTTTTT.